This entry lists 21 T cell receptor beta chains sequenced from one sample in a study of technical replicates of blood from a few donors. Some clones are missing from TCRdb's copy, which holds only in-frame ones; the method was immunoSEQ multiplex PCR. The table has about 66,000 clones, 80% to 95% seen once. Sequencing was done on a sample of PBMCs. The receptors were sampled from a human donor in good health. Some clones in this sample may be carry-over from other donors' samples.

This clone was found once. This chain joins TRBV7-2 and TRBJ2-1, with 10 bases matching TRBD2. Germline V gene lookup returns CDR1 SGHTA and CDR2 FQGNSA. This CDR3 contains 14 residues. J gave up 9 bases and V 2 bases, and 4 bases lay outside the gene matches. This CDR3 reads CASSLQRGGGEQFF. For the CDR3, the DNA is TGTGCCAGCAGCTTACAGCGGGGGGGCGGTGAGCAGTTCTTC.

This clone was counted once. This chain uses TRBV7-9 with TRBJ1-6; perhaps TRBD1 as D (6 bases). The V and J ends lost 2 bases and 13 bases respectively, with 9 bases between them. The CDR3 totals 12 residues. CDR1 SEHNR and CDR2 FQNEAQ come from the germline V gene (reference sequence). The CDR3 DNA sequence: TGTGCCAGCAGCTTAAACAGGGATCCCCTCCACTTT. It translates to CASSLNRDPLHF.

The CDR3 nucleotides are TGCGCCAGCAGCCAAGATCCTAGCGGGAGGACAGATACGCAGTATTTT. Residues: CASSQDPSGRTDTQYF. The rearrangement joins TRBV4-3 to TRBJ2-3; 11 nucleotides align to TRBD2. V shed 0 bases and J 3 bases; nucleotides not matched to a gene: 2. CDR3 size: 16 residues. Germline CDR1 LGHNA, CDR2 YSLEER.

The V and J genes are TRBV6-1 and TRBJ2-5; D remains ambiguous. The CDR3 totals 13 residues. Trimming stripped 4 bases from V and 1 base from J, with 7 bases between. The V gene's germline CDR1 is MNHNS and CDR2 SASEGT. CDR3 in DNA: TGTGCCAGCAGTGGACTGGCCCAAGAGACCCAGTACTTC. It encodes CASSGLAQETQYF.

The CDR3 DNA is TGTGCCAGCAGCGCAGGGTCAAACAATGAGCAGTTCTTC. Translating it yields CASSAGSNNEQFF. The chain couples TRBV2 to TRBJ2-1, with D possibly being TRBD1 (5 bases). The CDR3 loop spans 13 amino acids. The germline V gene has CDR1 SNHLY and CDR2 FYNNEI. Trimming removed 6 bases at V and 5 bases at J, with 11 bases between.

The chain joins TRBV9 to TRBJ1-4; TRBD1 agrees at 9 bases. This CDR3 comprises 15 residues. The V and J ends lost 4 bases and 7 bases, in that order; junction bases with no gene match: 8. Germline V CDR1 and CDR2: SGDLS, YYNGEE. For the CDR3, the DNA is TGTGCCAGCAGCTCACAGGGGGCTCCTGGTGAAAAACTGTTTTTT. Its translation is CASSSQGAPGEKLFF. Variable domain in full (rest from reference TRBV9 and TRBJ1-4): DSGVTQTPKHLITATGQRVTLRCSPRSGDLSVYWYQQSLDQGLQFLIQYYNGEERAKGNILERFSAQQFPDLHSELNLSSLELGDSALYFCASSSQGAPGEKLFFGSGTQLSVL.

In this sample, this clone turned up once. The rearrangement links TRBV10-1 to TRBJ2-1; 11 nucleotides line up with TRBD2. With 8 bases clipped from V and 4 bases from J, the junction kept 16 bases outside the gene matches. Germline CDR1 reads WNHNN; CDR2 reads SYGVQD (reference sequence). The CDR3 loop spans 18 amino acids. Written as DNA, the CDR3 is TGCGCCAGCTCTCCCAGCGCACTAGCGGGAGTGATATACAATGAGCAGTTCTTC. This translates into CASSPSALAGVIYNEQFF.

The chain uses TRBV6-1 and TRBJ2-7; 8 nucleotides line up with TRBD1. Germline V gene lookup returns CDR1 MNHNS and CDR2 SASEGT. The CDR3 is made up of 14 amino acids. Germline trimming cut 6 bases from V and 5 bases from J; bases unmatched to any gene: 9. CDR3 in amino acids: CASRPRTGRNEQYF. CDR3 sequence (DNA): TGTGCCAGCAGGCCTAGGACAGGGCGGAACGAGCAGTACTTC.

The sample holds one count of this clone. The rearrangement joins TRBV30 to TRBJ1-3; D not certain. The CDR3 consists of 14 residues. V was cut by 2 bases and J by 0 bases, with 8 bases left in between. The germline V gene encodes CDR1 GTSNPN and CDR2 SVGIG (reference sequence). CDR3 in DNA: TGTGCCTGGAGTAACGGAGGCTCTGGAAACACCATATATTTT. Translation gives CAWSNGGSGNTIYF.

Here the CDR3 DNA reads TGTGCCAGCAGCTTGATTAGGGCAGGGGGCCTGAACACTGAAGCTTTCTTT. This codes for CASSLIRAGGLNTEAFF. The rearrangement links TRBV5-6 to TRBJ1-1, with TRBD1 matching over 8 bases. Germline CDR1 SGHDT, CDR2 YYEEEE. The V gene end was trimmed by 1 base and the J gene end by 0 bases; junction bases not matched to a gene: 8. The CDR3 loop spans 17 amino acids.

Comments on this clone: One end of the junction does not line up with germline, which may come from a read error. V gene TRBV5-4 combines with J gene TRBJ2-7; the D gene is possibly TRBD1 (5 bases). This CDR3 spans 13 amino acids. The germline CDR1 and CDR2 sequences are SGHNT and YYREEE (reference sequence). CDR3 region: CASKTWEGDFGDF. The CDR3 DNA reads TGTGCCAGCAAGACCTGGGAAGGGGATTTTGGGGACTTC. Looking up the rest from reference TRBV5-4 and TRBJ2-7 gives the full variable domain: ETGVTQSPTHLIKTRGQQVTLRCSSQSGHNTVSWYQQALGQGPQFIFQYYREEENGRGNFPPRFSGLQFPNYSSELNVNALELDDSALYLCASKTWEGDFGDFGPGTRLTVT.

The genes are TRBV6-1 and TRBJ1-6, with a tentative D call TRBD1 (5 bases). Germline loops: CDR1 MNHNS, CDR2 SASEGT. The CDR3 length is 15 residues. V was cut by 5 bases and J by 7 bases, with 15 bases left in between. CDR3 nucleotides: TGTGCCAGCAGTACCCGGGGGGGTGGGAATTCACCCCTCCACTTT. As protein: CASSTRGGGNSPLHF.

The CDR3 protein is CASSSGTGGVSPLHF. CDR3 DNA: TGTGCCAGCAGTTCGGGGACAGGGGGCGTTTCACCCCTCCACTTT. This rearrangement joins TRBV27 to TRBJ1-6; 12 bases map to TRBD1. Trimming took 4 bases from V and 9 from J; bases not matched to a gene: 4. Looked up from germline, CDR1 is MNHEY and CDR2 is SMNVEV (reference sequence). CDR3 size: 15 residues.

The chain combines TRBV2 with TRBJ1-2; TRBD1 matches 9 bases. This CDR3 has 16 amino acids. Trimming cost V 5 bases and J 7 bases; bases outside gene matches: 14. Germline CDR1 and CDR2: SNHLY and FYNNEI. The CDR3 here is CASSRTVTGTGFGYTF. CDR3 nucleotides: TGTGCCAGCAGTCGGACGGTTACCGGGACAGGGTTTGGCTACACCTTC.

The rearrangement joins TRBV19 to TRBJ1-1; D unresolved. Deletions cut 4 bases from V and 0 bases from J, with 6 bases between. Germline loops: CDR1 LNHDA, CDR2 SQIVND (reference sequence). The CDR3 is 13 amino acids. CDR3 region: CASSNSVNTEAFF. The CDR3 coding sequence is TGTGCCAGTAGTAACTCCGTGAACACTGAAGCTTTCTTT.

The table lists this clone with a count of one. The chain employs TRBV6-1 and TRBJ1-4; D might be TRBD1 (6 bases). The CDR3 has 13 amino acids. The V gene's germline CDR1 is MNHNS and CDR2 SASEGT. The ends were cut back, 6 bases at V and 13 bases at J, with 18 bases in the middle. The CDR3 sequence: CASSPTGPIGLFF. In DNA, the CDR3 is TGTGCCAGCAGCCCGACAGGCCCAATCGGACTGTTTTTT.

This rearrangement joins TRBV6-6 to TRBJ2-5; 9 bases match TRBD2. The germline V gene has CDR1 MNHNY and CDR2 SVGAGI (reference sequence). The junction had 12 bases not matched to a gene; V was cut back by 8 bases and J by 2 bases. CDR3 size: 16 residues. The CDR3 DNA reads TGTGCCAGCGGAAGCGGGGGGAGCCTTCGGCAAGAGACCCAGTACTTC. Protein: CASGSGGSLRQETQYF.

The chain links TRBV6-6 to TRBJ1-2; no reliable D call. The CDR3 is made up of 13 amino acids. Trimming took 6 bases from V and 2 from J, leaving 10 bases between them. Germline CDR1 MNHNY, CDR2 SVGAGI (reference sequence). This chain's CDR3 is CASSPTENYGYTF. The CDR3 nucleotides read TGTGCCAGCAGCCCTACAGAGAACTATGGCTACACCTTC.

V gene TRBV4-3 combines with J gene TRBJ2-7, with TRBD2 matching over 13 bases. Germline values: CDR1 LGHNA, CDR2 YSLEER. The CDR3 has 15 amino acids. The trim removed 4 bases at V and 6 bases at J, leaving 6 bases unmatched. CDR3 in amino acids: CASSPWTSGSFEQYF. The CDR3 nucleotides read TGCGCCAGCAGCCCGTGGACTAGCGGGAGCTTCGAGCAGTACTTC.

This sequence joins TRBV29-1 and TRBJ2-7; D not resolved. Trimming cost V 6 bases and J 6 bases, with 15 bases left between them. Looked up from germline, CDR1 is SQVTM and CDR2 is ANQGSEA. The CDR3 loop spans 12 amino acids. The CDR3, as DNA: TGCAGCGTCCTAACGACGGGTTTCGAGCAGTACTTC. Amino acid sequence: CSVLTTGFEQYF.

Here the CDR3 DNA reads TGTGCCAGCTCAGACAGGGGGCGAGGCTACACCTTC. Encoded protein: CASSDRGRGYTF. The chain joins TRBV18 to TRBJ1-2; the match to TRBD1 covers 10 bases. Trimming removed 5 bases from V and 8 bases from J; junction bases left unmatched: 2. The V gene's germline CDR1 is KGHSH and CDR2 LQKENI. The CDR3 runs to 12 residues.